This entry lists 2 T cell receptor beta chains sequenced from one sample in a study of blood T cell repertoires in COVID-19. The table came from immunoSEQ multiplex PCR; TCRdb's copy has only in-frame clones and leaves some out. The sample lists over 250,000 clones, more than 75% occurring once. Sequencing input: peripheral blood. The receptors here all came from a woman between 40 and 50 years old who had recovered from COVID-19.

Worth noting for this clone: Other nucleotide sequences in the sample specify the same CDR3. The CDR3 nucleotides are TGTGCCAGCAGCCTTACAGGGGGCACTGAAGCTTTCTTT. This encodes CASSLTGGTEAFF. The chain has TRBV14 and TRBJ1-1; 8 positions agree with TRBD1. The CDR3 runs 13 residues. V trimming: 4 bases; J trimming: 4 bases; junction bases outside the gene matches: 2. The V gene's germline CDR1 is SGHDN and CDR2 FVKESK.

V and J are TRBV19 and TRBJ2-1; 9 nucleotides match TRBD2. This CDR3 is 16 amino acids long. In germline, CDR1 is LNHDA, CDR2 SQIVND (reference sequence). With 3 bases clipped from V and 4 bases from J, the junction kept 7 bases outside the gene matches. The DNA of the CDR3 is TGTGCCAGTAGTATTGGGGCGGGAGGGTTGTACAATGAGCAGTTCTTC. This codes for CASSIGAGGLYNEQFF.